Presented here are 22 T cell receptor beta chains from one specimen sequenced in a study of kidney transplant recipient with SARS-CoV-2 infection. MiXCR, run by TCRdb on the reads, gives a single entry per CDR3 protein. Of roughly 250,000 distinct CDR3 sequences listed, more than 25% are singletons. The sequencing used a blood sample, collected at baseline and on day 111 from a kidney transplant recipient. These receptors came from a young adult male patient who had COVID-19 and was a kidney transplant recipient. Some of the T cells may derive from the graft donor.

This clonotype was seen ten or more times. The genes are TRBV28 and TRBJ1-1; D call uncertain. V shed 3 bases and J shed 3 bases, with 5 bases lying between them. From germline, CDR1 is MDHEN and CDR2 SYDVKM. The CDR3 is made up of 12 amino acids. The CDR3 region has the DNA TGTGCCAGCAGTTTGGCAGACACTGAAGCTTTCTTT. It translates to CASSLADTEAFF.

This clonotype was seen repeatedly, ten times or more. The rearrangement links TRBV20-1 to TRBJ1-1; D gene unclear. Germline CDR1 reads DFQATT; CDR2 reads SNEGSKA (reference sequence). V was shortened by 6 bases and J by 9 bases, with 14 bases between the two germline ends. The CDR3 totals 11 residues. The CDR3 loop reads CSAAGIDKAFF. CDR3 nucleotides: TGCAGTGCCGCCGGGATAGATAAAGCTTTCTTT.

Points on this clonotype: This sequence may be a read error, since a much larger clone differs from it by one base. The conserved final phenylalanine or tryptophan is absent from the CDR3, which likely points to a read error. The CDR3 region is CASSLVAGSSYEQYL. The CDR3 DNA reads TGTGCCAGCAGCTTAGTAGCAGGTTCCAGCTACGAGCAGTACTTA. V usage is TRBV11-2 and J usage is TRBJ2-7, with D hard to call. Germline assignment: CDR1 SGHAT and CDR2 FQNNGV. CDR3 length: 15 amino acids. Trimming removed 1 base at V and 3 bases at J, with 13 bases between.

The table lists this clonotype with many counts. The chain recombines TRBV30 with TRBJ2-7, with 12 bases lining up with TRBD2. Unmatched junction bases numbered 8, after V lost 2 bases and J lost 6 bases. The CDR3 consists of 15 residues. Germline CDR1 reads GTSNPN; CDR2 reads SVGIG (reference sequence). The CDR3 region is CAWSPTSGRQREQYF. CDR3 sequence (DNA): TGTGCCTGGAGTCCTACTAGCGGGAGGCAACGCGAGCAGTACTTC.

The gene calls are TRBV11-1 and TRBJ2-1, with D maybe TRBD1 (5 bases). The V gene's germline CDR1 is SGHAT and CDR2 FQDESV (reference sequence). This CDR3 comprises 13 residues. Trimming cost V 7 bases and J 14 bases, with 21 bases left between them. In nucleotides, the CDR3 is TGTGCCAGCAACTTGGGTCAGGGTGGTTCGGAGTTCTTC. Its protein is CASNLGQGGSEFF.

At least ten counts were recorded for this clonotype. The chain employs TRBV6-6 and TRBJ1-4; D ambiguous. Trimming removed 6 bases from V and 8 bases from J, with 13 bases in between. The CDR3 runs to 13 residues. The germline V gene encodes CDR1 MNHNY and CDR2 SVGAGI (reference sequence). The CDR3 bases are TGTGCCAGCAGGGCCGCGTCGGGGGAAAAACTGTTTTTT. It yields the protein CASRAASGEKLFF.

Many counts were recorded for this clonotype. The chain couples TRBV5-1 to TRBJ2-2; perhaps TRBD2 as D (5 bases). This CDR3 contains 14 residues. Germline CDR1 and CDR2: SGHRS and YFSETQ. Deletions cut 4 bases from V and 2 bases from J, with 9 bases between. CDR3 sequence: CASSNRGNTGELFF. For the CDR3, the DNA is TGCGCCAGCAGCAACCGGGGAAACACCGGGGAGCTGTTTTTT.

The sample holds many counts of this clonotype. The chain combines TRBV5-1 with TRBJ1-2; no clear D gene. V dropped 6 bases and J dropped 4 bases, with 22 bases sitting between them. This CDR3 contains 16 residues. Germline V gene sequence: CDR1 SGHRS, CDR2 YFSETQ. CDR3 nucleotide sequence: TGCGCCAGCATGGTTCTATCGGTTCGAAAGACCTATGGCTACACCTTC. Translating it yields CASMVLSVRKTYGYTF.

This clonotype has a count of ten or more. V is TRBV4-3 and J is TRBJ2-7; D gene unclear. CDR1 LGHNA and CDR2 YSLEER come from the germline V gene. This CDR3 is 13 amino acids long. V lost 0 bases and J 3 bases, leaving 6 bases between the germline ends. This CDR3 is CASSQDGYYEQYF. CDR3 sequence (DNA): TGCGCCAGCAGCCAAGACGGGTACTACGAGCAGTACTTC.

This clonotype has ten or more counts. The CDR3 protein is CATKGVVNTGELFF. The DNA for the CDR3 is TGTGCCACCAAGGGGGTGGTAAACACCGGGGAGCTGTTTTTT. The genes are TRBV2 and TRBJ2-2; the D gene is possibly TRBD1 (6 bases). Trimming stripped 10 bases from V and 2 bases from J, with 14 bases between. The V gene's germline CDR1 is SNHLY and CDR2 FYNNEI. This CDR3 comprises 14 residues. The full variable domain, with the rest looked up from reference TRBV2 and TRBJ2-2, is EPEVTQTPSHQVTQMGQEVILRCVPISNHLYFYWYRQILGQKVEFLVSFYNNEISEKSEIFDDQFSVERPDGSNFTLKIRSTKLEDSAMYFCATKGVVNTGELFFGEGSRLTVL.

A note on this clonotype: A much bigger clone sits one base away, suggesting this may be a read error. The chain combines TRBV3-1 with TRBJ2-2; D might be TRBD2 (5 bases). From germline, CDR1 is LGHDT and CDR2 YNNKEL (reference sequence). There are 18 residues in the CDR3. The CDR3 DNA reads as TGTGCCAGCAGCGCCCCAGTTCCCATTTCAGGCTTGACCGGGGAGCTGCTTTTT. It specifies CASSAPVPISGLTGELLF.

This clonotype was detected only once. A read error is possible here, since a much larger clone lies one base away. The CDR3: CASSLSGSGEQYF. As DNA, the CDR3 is TGTGCCAGCAGCCTTAGCGGGAGTGGCGAGCAGTACTTC. The V call is TRBV28, the J call TRBJ2-7, with 9 nucleotides matching TRBD2. The CDR3 loop spans 13 amino acids. With 6 bases clipped from V and 6 bases from J, the junction kept 6 bases outside the gene matches. Germline V gene sequence: CDR1 MDHEN, CDR2 SYDVKM.

This clonotype has a count of ten or more. This chain connects TRBV7-4 to TRBJ1-5, with 7 bases aligning to TRBD1. Germline V CDR1 and CDR2: SGHVT, SQSDAQ. Trimming cost V 5 bases and J 3 bases; bases outside gene matches: 7. The length of the CDR3 is 15 residues. CDR3 sequence (DNA): TGTGCCAGCAGCCAGACAGGGATCATCAATCAGCCCCAGCATTTT. As protein: CASSQTGIINQPQHF.

In its sample, this clonotype was seen a few times. This chain uses TRBV6-8 with TRBJ1-2; TRBD1 might be the D (5 bases). Germline CDR1 and CDR2: MNHGY and SAAAGT. Trimming took 5 bases from V and 4 from J, leaving 23 bases between them. This CDR3 is 17 amino acids long. CDR3 sequence (DNA): TGTGCCAGCAGTCAGGGAGCACGCTCTAGAAAGACCTATGGCTACACCTTC. Its translation: CASSQGARSRKTYGYTF.

About this clonotype itself: Since a much larger clone is just one base distant, this may be a read error. The genes are TRBV5-1 and TRBJ1-2; D call uncertain. Per germline, CDR1 SGHRS and CDR2 YFSETQ. CDR3 length: 16 amino acids. Deletions cut 7 bases from V and 4 bases from J, with 23 bases between. Written as DNA, the CDR3 is TGCGCCAGCGCGAGGAGATCGGTTCGAAAGACCTATGGCTACACCTTC. It is translated as CASARRSVRKTYGYTF.

The chain carries TRBV14 and TRBJ2-5; 8 bases map to TRBD2. The V segment lost 0 bases and the J segment 4 bases; nucleotides outside the gene matches: 10. The CDR3 is made up of 17 amino acids. CDR1 and CDR2 (germline): SGHDN, FVKESK. The CDR3 nucleotides are TGTGCCAGCAGCCAAGAAGAGCGGGGGTATGAAGTAGAGACCCAGTACTTC. Protein sequence: CASSQEERGYEVETQYF.

Turning to this clonotype: The junction and the germline gene differ at one end; a read error may be behind it. The chain recombines TRBV6-4 with TRBJ2-1, with D possibly being TRBD2 (5 bases). The CDR3 is 12 residues long. Germline assignment: CDR1 MRHNA and CDR2 SNTAGT. The CDR3 loop is CAGSEGNNEQFF. The CDR3 nucleotides read TGTGCCGGCAGTGAGGGAAACAATGAGCAGTTCTTC.

This clonotype was found many times. The rearrangement joins TRBV28 to TRBJ1-2; a weak D match, TRBD1 (6 bases). With 5 bases removed from V and 5 bases from J, the gap between germline ends came to 18 bases. Per germline, CDR1 MDHEN and CDR2 SYDVKM. The CDR3 has 15 residues. The CDR3 region is CASSPGDKRGYGYTF. CDR3 bases: TGTGCCAGCAGTCCAGGGGACAAGCGGGGGTATGGCTACACCTTC.

Notes on this clonotype: This may be a read error, as it is one base from a much larger clone. V and J are TRBV7-3 and TRBJ2-3; 8 bases are a match to TRBD2. The J call may not be correct, given that the DNA end is closer to TRBJ2-1. The CDR3 extends over 14 amino acids. Germline CDR1 and CDR2: SGHTA and FQGTGA. CDR3 loop: CAGSLFGTRSEQFF. For the CDR3, the DNA is TGTGCCGGCAGCTTATTCGGGACTAGAAGTGAGCAGTTCTTC.

This clonotype was picked up a small number of times. V usage is TRBV11-3 and J usage is TRBJ2-1, with 14 bases that match TRBD2. The length of the CDR3 is 19 residues. J gave up 0 bases and V 5 bases, and 9 bases lay outside the gene matches. Germline V gene sequence: CDR1 SGHNT, CDR2 YENEEA. CDR3 in amino acids: CASSPGLAGGPTSYNEQFF. The CDR3, as DNA: TGTGCCAGCAGCCCCGGACTAGCGGGGGGCCCGACCTCCTACAATGAGCAGTTCTTC. Full variable domain (missing parts from reference TRBV11-3 and TRBJ2-1): EAGVVQSPRYKIIEKKQPVAFWCNPISGHNTLYWYLQNLGQGPELLIRYENEEAVDDSQLPKDRFSAERLKGVDSTLKIQPAELGDSAVYLCASSPGLAGGPTSYNEQFFGPGTRLTVL.

This clonotype was recorded many times. J is TRBJ1-5 and V is TRBV28, with D perhaps TRBD1 (6 bases). Germline assignment: CDR1 MDHEN and CDR2 SYDVKM. V lost 3 bases and J lost 0, with 12 bases in between. The length of the CDR3 is 16 residues. DNA for the CDR3: TGTGCCAGCAGTTTCTTACAGGGCTATAGCAATCAGCCCCAGCATTTT. It is translated as CASSFLQGYSNQPQHF.

This clonotype was seen repeatedly, ten times or more. V and J are TRBV5-4 and TRBJ2-5; TRBD2 aligns across 7 bases. The length of the CDR3 is 16 residues. Germline-derived CDR1 and CDR2 are SGHNT and YYREEE (reference sequence). Trimming at V came to 4 bases and at J to 5 bases, leaving 14 bases not matched to a gene. CDR3 amino acids: CASSPNPLAGVETQYF. CDR3 DNA: TGTGCCAGCAGCCCGAATCCCCTTGCGGGAGTGGAGACCCAGTACTTC.